This T cell receptor (beta chain) emerged from a study of metastatic and nonmetastatic thyroid tumors. Overall study context: A comparison of repertoires was made across blood and tumor or nodule tissue from malignant and benign thyroid patients.

Patients were all untreated before their thyroid surgery. Per the study methods: Differences in CDR3 between clinicopathological groups were drawn on to build a classifier intended to discriminate distant-metastatic papillary thyroid cancer patients. From the PCR reads, TCRdb re-called clones with MiXCR. What appears here as the V and J calls and clone size reflects TCRdb's work, not the paper's. The sample holds 20,000 to 25,000 clones, 20% to 30% seen once. This clone was seen ten or more times. What it binds is not known. Study-wide results and caveats: Across blood and tumor, TCR beta diversity in malignant thyroid tumors was reportedly significantly higher than in benign nodules.

The TCR sequence derives from a male donor with papillary thyroid cancer or a benign thyroid nodule (not recorded which). Some clones in this sample may be carry-over from other donors' samples. Sequenced material: tumor tissue.

CDR3 loop: CASSLLKRTDTQYF. In DNA, the CDR3 is TGTGCCAGCAGCTTATTGAAGCGCACAGATACGCAGTATTTT. This chain uses TRBV7-6 with TRBJ2-3; the D is unclear. The V gene lost 2 bases and the J gene lost 1 base, with 7 bases spanning the gap. CDR3 length: 14 amino acids. The germline V gene has CDR1 SGHVS and CDR2 FNYEAQ. Together with reference TRBV7-6 and TRBJ2-3, the CDR3 gives the full variable domain: GAGVSQSPRYKVTKRGQDVALRCDPISGHVSLYWYRQALGQGPEFLTYFNYEAQQDKSGLPNDRFSAERPEGSISTLTIQRTEQRDSAMYRCASSLLKRTDTQYFGPGTRLTVL.